The 5 T cell receptor beta chains given below trace back to one sample, sequenced in a study of OX40 agonist ivuxolimab in advanced cancers. Sequenced by immunoSEQ multiplex PCR; TCRdb stores in-frame clones only, minus some. The sample contains over 35,000 clones, just under 90% of which appear only once. Sample: CD4+ or CD8+ T cells sorted from blood, taken in a trial of the OX40 agonist ivuxolimab. These receptors were collected from an adult with an advanced solid tumor such as melanoma, head and neck, liver or kidney cancer.

This rearrangement joins TRBV9 to TRBJ2-5; TRBD2 might be the D (5 bases). Germline lookup yields CDR1 SGDLS and CDR2 YYNGEE. The V and J ends lost 4 bases and 1 base respectively, with 11 bases between them. The CDR3 runs 14 residues. DNA of the CDR3: TGTGCCAGCAGCTCAGGCGGGTTCCAAGAGACCCAGTACTTC. Translating gives CASSSGGFQETQYF. The complete variable domain, with remaining parts taken from reference TRBV9 and TRBJ2-5, reads DSGVTQTPKHLITATGQRVTLRCSPRSGDLSVYWYQQSLDQGLQFLIQYYNGEERAKGNILERFSAQQFPDLHSELNLSSLELGDSALYFCASSSGGFQETQYFGPGTRLLVL.

The rearrangement uses TRBV4-1 and TRBJ2-7; TRBD2 matches 13 bases. V shed 2 bases and J 4 bases; nucleotides not matched to a gene: 2. The CDR3 covers 15 residues. CDR1 is MGHRA, CDR2 YSYEKL, per germline. This chain's CDR3 is CASSQRTSGSYEQYF. CDR3 sequence (DNA): TGCGCCAGCAGCCAAAGGACTAGCGGGAGTTACGAGCAGTACTTC.

The chain joins TRBV5-1 to TRBJ1-4; D unresolved. This CDR3 comprises 15 residues. V was cut by 4 bases and J by 1 base, with 11 bases left in between. Germline CDR1 SGHRS, CDR2 YFSETQ. The CDR3 DNA sequence: TGCGCCAGCAGCCCCCAGGTGGGAACTAATGAAAAACTGTTTTTT. The encoded protein is CASSPQVGTNEKLFF. The full variable domain, completed using reference TRBV5-1 and TRBJ1-4, is KAGVTQTPRYLIKTRGQQVTLSCSPISGHRSVSWYQQTPGQGLQFLFEYFSETQRNKGNFPGRFSGRQFSNSRSEMNVSTLELGDSALYLCASSPQVGTNEKLFFGSGTQLSVL.

This rearrangement joins TRBV28 to TRBJ1-2, with D possibly TRBD1 on 6 matching bases. Trimming took off 4 bases at V and 6 bases at J, with 15 bases between the two ends. The germline gives CDR1 MDHEN, CDR2 SYDVKM. The CDR3 contains 14 residues. The CDR3 region is CASSWSTGRDGYTF. The CDR3 DNA reads as TGTGCCAGCAGTTGGAGTACAGGGAGGGATGGCTACACCTTC.

This clone was observed once. DNA for the CDR3: TGTGCCAGCAACAGGGTTGGCTCCTACAATGAGCAGTTCTTC. Its translation: CASNRVGSYNEQFF. The chain combines TRBV6-1 with TRBJ2-1, with a weak D call TRBD1 (6 bases). V lost 7 bases, J lost 0 bases, and 10 bases lay in between. This CDR3 spans 14 amino acids. CDR1 and CDR2 (germline): MNHNS, SASEGT.